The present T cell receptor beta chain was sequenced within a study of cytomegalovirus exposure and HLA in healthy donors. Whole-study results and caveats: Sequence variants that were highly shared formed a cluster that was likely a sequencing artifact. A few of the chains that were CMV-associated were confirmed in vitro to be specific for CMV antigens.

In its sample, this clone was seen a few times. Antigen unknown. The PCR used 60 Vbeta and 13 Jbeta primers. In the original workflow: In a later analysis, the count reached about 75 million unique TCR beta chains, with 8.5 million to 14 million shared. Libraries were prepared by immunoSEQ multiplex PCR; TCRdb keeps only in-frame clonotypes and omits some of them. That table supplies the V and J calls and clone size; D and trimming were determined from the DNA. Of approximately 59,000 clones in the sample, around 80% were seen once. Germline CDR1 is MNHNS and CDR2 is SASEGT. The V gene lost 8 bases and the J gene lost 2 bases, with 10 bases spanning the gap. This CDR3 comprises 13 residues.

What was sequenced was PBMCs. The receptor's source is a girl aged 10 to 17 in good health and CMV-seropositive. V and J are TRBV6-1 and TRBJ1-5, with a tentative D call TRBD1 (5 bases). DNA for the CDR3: TGTGCCAGCTGGGGGAGGGGCAATCAGCCCCAGCATTTT. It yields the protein CASWGRGNQPQHF.